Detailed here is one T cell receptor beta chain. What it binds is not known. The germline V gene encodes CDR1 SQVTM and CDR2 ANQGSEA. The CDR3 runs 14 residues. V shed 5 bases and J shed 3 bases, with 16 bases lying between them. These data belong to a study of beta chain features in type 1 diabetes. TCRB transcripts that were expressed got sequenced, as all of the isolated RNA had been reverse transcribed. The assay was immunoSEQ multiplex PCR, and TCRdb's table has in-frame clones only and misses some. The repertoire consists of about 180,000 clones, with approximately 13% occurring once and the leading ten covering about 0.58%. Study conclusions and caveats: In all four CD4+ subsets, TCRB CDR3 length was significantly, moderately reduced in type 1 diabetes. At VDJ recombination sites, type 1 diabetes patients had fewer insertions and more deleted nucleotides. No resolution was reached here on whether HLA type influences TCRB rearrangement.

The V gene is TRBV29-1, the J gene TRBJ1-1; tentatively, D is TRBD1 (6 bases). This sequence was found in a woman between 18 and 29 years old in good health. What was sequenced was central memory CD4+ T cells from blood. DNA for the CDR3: TGCAGCGTTCGTGGGGGCGCGGTGGACACTGAAGCTTTCTTT. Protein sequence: CSVRGGAVDTEAFF.